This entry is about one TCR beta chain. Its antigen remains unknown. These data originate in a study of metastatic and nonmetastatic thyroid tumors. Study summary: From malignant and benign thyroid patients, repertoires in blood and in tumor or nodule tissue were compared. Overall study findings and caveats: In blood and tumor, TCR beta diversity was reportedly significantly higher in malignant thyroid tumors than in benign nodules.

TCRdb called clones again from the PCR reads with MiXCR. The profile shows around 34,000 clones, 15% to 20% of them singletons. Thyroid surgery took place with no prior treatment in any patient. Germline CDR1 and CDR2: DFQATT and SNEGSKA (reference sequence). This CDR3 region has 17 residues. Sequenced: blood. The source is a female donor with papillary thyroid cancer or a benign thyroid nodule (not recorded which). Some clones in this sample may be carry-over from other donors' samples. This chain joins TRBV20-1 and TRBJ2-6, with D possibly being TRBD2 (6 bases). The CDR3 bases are TGCAATGCGCGACGCGACGGAGGGCTTTCTGGGGCCAACGTCCTGACTTTC. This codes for CNARRDGGLSGANVLTF.